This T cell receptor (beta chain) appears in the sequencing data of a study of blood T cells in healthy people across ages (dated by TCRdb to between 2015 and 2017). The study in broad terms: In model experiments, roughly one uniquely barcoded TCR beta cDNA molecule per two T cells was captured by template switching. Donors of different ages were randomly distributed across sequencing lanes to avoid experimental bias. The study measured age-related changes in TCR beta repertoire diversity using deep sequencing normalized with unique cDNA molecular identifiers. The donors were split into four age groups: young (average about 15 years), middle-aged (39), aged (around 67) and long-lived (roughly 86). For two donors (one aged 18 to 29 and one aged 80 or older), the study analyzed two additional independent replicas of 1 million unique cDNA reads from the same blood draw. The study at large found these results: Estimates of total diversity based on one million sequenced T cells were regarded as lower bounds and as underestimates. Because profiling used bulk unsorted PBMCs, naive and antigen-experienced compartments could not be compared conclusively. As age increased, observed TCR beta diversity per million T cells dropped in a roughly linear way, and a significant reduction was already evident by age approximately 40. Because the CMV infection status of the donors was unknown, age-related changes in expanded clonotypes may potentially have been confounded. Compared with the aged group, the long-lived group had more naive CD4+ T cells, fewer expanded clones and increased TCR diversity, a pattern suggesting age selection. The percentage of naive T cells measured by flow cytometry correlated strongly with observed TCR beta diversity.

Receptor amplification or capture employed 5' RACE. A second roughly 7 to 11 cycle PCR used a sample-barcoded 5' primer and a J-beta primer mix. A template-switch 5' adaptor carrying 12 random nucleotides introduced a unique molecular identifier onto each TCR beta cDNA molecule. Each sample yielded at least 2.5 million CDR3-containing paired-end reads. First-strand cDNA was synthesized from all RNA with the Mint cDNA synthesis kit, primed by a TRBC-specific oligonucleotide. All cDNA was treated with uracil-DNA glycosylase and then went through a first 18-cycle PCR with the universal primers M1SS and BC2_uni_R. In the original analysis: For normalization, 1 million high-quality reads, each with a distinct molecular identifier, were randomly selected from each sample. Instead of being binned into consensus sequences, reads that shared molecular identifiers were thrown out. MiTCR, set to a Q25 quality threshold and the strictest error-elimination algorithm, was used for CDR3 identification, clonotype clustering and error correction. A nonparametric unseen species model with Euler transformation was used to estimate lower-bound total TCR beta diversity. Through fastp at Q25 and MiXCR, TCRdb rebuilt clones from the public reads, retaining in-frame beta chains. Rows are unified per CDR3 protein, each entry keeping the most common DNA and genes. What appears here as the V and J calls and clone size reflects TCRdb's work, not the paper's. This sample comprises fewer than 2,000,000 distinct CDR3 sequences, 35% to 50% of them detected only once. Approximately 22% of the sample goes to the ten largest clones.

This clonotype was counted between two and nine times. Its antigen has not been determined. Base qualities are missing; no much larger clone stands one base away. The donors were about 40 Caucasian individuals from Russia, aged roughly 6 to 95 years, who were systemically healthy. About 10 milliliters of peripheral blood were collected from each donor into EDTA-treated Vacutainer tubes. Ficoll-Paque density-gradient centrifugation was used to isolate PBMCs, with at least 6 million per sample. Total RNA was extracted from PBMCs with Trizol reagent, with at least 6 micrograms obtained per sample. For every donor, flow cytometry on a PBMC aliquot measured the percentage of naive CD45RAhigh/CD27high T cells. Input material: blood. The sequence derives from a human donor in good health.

The CDR3 corresponds to CSANGDPLRQETQYF. Here is the DNA: TGCAGTGCTAATGGGGATCCTCTTAGGCAAGAGACCCAGTACTTC. This chain joins TRBV20-1 to TRBJ2-5; too little of a D gene remains to name it. The CDR3 holds 15 amino acids from the cysteine to the phenylalanine. The CDR3 DNA has 45 bases and is translated from base 1. Trimming removed 4 bases from V and 2 bases from J, leaving 17 bases between the germline ends. The germline V gene (reference sequence) provides CDR1 DFQATT and CDR2 SNEGSKA.